A selection of T cell receptor beta chains follows, all from one sample in a study of blood T cell repertoires in COVID-19. Libraries were prepared by immunoSEQ multiplex PCR; TCRdb keeps only in-frame clonotypes and omits some of them. The sample shows about 86,000 clones, approximately 83% of them seen only once. Sequences were obtained from peripheral blood. Receptors originate from a woman over 75 with active or convalescent COVID-19. Both conserved end residues are trimmed from each CDR3. A D gene is named only where the DNA matches it firmly.

d_call v_call cdr3_aa
TRBD2 TRBV28 ASSFAGGGTDTQY
TRBD1 TRBV2 ASSRAFVRGLSNQPQH
- TRBV5-5 ASSLSITNYEQY
- TRBV21-1 ASRGRVRNEQY
- TRBV21-1 ASSGTVYAGSPLH
TRBD2 TRBV28 ASSLPRTRNNEQF
- TRBV24-1 ATSDYSRGNNEQF
TRBD2 TRBV29-1 SVEDGGDALWNEQF
TRBD2 TRBV19 ASTPPLAGGEQF
- TRBV3-1/TRBV3-2 ASSQDLSEQY
- TRBV28 ASRDSTTNEKLF
TRBD1 TRBV19 ASSGLQGALDGYT
TRBD2 TRBV19 ASSIGLAGFDEQF
- TRBV5-6 ASSLSTGEKLF
- TRBV24-1 ATSGTIRSGELF
TRBD2 TRBV30 AWSVGGLAGETQY
- TRBV5-1 ASSLRTGRGETQY
- TRBV5-1 ASSPVSGSDTQY
TRBD1 TRBV20-1 SASDQGAGNQPQH
TRBD2 TRBV7-6 ASSLLAGGPNEQF
- TRBV30 APLTGPYEQY
TRBD1 TRBV4-1 ASSSTGGSGELF
TRBD1 TRBV29-1 SVDNRGYGYT
- TRBV10-3 AISVEGYGYT
TRBD1 TRBV7-9 ASSPLGQGVNEQF
- TRBV9 ASSVAPAYNEQF
- TRBV21-1 ASSKARGTNTEAF
TRBD2 TRBV18 ASSPAGLAGGPSSYEQY
TRBD2 TRBV5-6 ASTGTSGNLETQY
- TRBV11-1 ASSLELQGCTEAF
- TRBV7-8 ASSRGTAKGEQY
- TRBV2 ASSVNPSGLGAYNEQF
- TRBV24-1 ATSDSPGRYTGELF
TRBD1 TRBV5-1 ASSSDRGYTEAF